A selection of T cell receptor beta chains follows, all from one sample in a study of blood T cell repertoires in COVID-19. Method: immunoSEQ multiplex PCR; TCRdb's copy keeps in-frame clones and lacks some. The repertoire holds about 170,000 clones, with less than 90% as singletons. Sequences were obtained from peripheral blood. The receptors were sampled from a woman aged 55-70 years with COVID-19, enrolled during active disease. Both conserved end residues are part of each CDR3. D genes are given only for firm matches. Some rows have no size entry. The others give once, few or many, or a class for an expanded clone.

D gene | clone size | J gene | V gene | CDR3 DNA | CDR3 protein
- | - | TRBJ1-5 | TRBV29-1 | TGCAGCGTCCGCGGCGGCCGGGGGAGCAATCAGCCCCAGCATTTT | CSVRGGRGSNQPQHF
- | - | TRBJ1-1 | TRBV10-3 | TGTGCCATCAGTGGGTTCGCGCAGGGGCCAGGGGCTGAAGCTTTCTTT | CAISGFAQGPGAEAFF
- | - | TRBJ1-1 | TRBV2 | TGTGCCAGCAGGGCGGCAGGGAAGGACACTGAAGCTTTCTTT | CASRAAGKDTEAFF
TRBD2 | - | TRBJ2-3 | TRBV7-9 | TGTGCCAGCAGCCCCTGGACTAGCGGGAGGGCCTTTGCAGATACGCAGTATTTT | CASSPWTSGRAFADTQYF
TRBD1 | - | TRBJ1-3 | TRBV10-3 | TGTGCCATCAGTGAGAGCAGGGGGCCTGGAGGAAACACCATATATTTT | CAISESRGPGGNTIYF
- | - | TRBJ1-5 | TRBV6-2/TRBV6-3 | TGTGCCAGCAGTGCCCTACCCTTACACAGTTATAGCAATCAGCCCCAGCATTTT | CASSALPLHSYSNQPQHF
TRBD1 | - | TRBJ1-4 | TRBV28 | TGTGCCAGCAGTTTAATGGGGACAGGGGGCAATGAAAAACTGTTTTTT | CASSLMGTGGNEKLFF
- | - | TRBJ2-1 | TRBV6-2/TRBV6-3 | TGTGCCAGCAGTTACTCAGCTAGCAGCAATGAGCAGTTCTTC | CASSYSASSNEQFF
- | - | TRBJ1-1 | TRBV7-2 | TGTGCCAGCAGCTTATCCAGGGCAAACACTGAAGCTTTCTTT | CASSLSRANTEAFF
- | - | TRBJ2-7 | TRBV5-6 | TGTGCCAGCAGCTTGTACTTCGGCGAGCAGTACTTC | CASSLYFGEQYF
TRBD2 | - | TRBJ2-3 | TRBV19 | TGTGCCAGTAGTGTTCCTAGCGGGGGAAGCACAGATACGCAGTATTTT | CASSVPSGGSTDTQYF
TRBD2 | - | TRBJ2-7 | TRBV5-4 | TGTGCCAGCACCACCGGGGGGGGCCTAGTCTCCTACGAGCAGTACTTC | CASTTGGGLVSYEQYF
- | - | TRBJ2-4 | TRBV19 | TGTGCCAGTAGTATGGGGTCCGGGGACATTCAGTACTTC | CASSMGSGDIQYF
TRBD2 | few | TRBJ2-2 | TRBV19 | TGTGCCAGTAGTATCTGGACTAGCGGGGGCACCGGGGAGCTGTTTTTT | CASSIWTSGGTGELFF